This record concerns one TCR beta chain sequence. The protocol was immunoSEQ multiplex PCR, while the TCRdb copy is restricted to in-frame clones and leaves out a portion. The sample shows 200,000 to 250,000 clones, 65% to 85% of them seen only once. This record comes from a study of blood T cell repertoires in COVID-19. Germline CDR1 is SGHVS and CDR2 is FNYEAQ. There are 15 residues in the CDR3. The junction had 7 bases not matched to a gene; V was cut back by 0 bases and J by 6 bases. The chain is built from TRBV7-6 and TRBJ2-7; 8 bases agree with TRBD1. Sequenced material: PBMCs or T cells enriched from blood (not recorded which). This TCR was recovered from a woman between 35 and 50 years old who had recovered from COVID-19. The chain's CDR3 is CASSLAEQGASEQYF. Here the CDR3 DNA reads TGTGCCAGCAGCTTAGCGGAGCAGGGGGCCTCCGAGCAGTACTTC.